This T cell receptor (beta chain) emerged from a study of blood T cells in healthy people across ages. The CDR3 is 16 residues long. V dropped 1 base and J dropped 1; count of bases not matched to a gene: 1. Germline V CDR1 and CDR2: SGHNT, YYREEE (reference sequence). A second 7 to 11 cycle PCR used barcoded and J-beta primers. TCRdb itself ran the 5' RACE reads through MiXCR, one entry per CDR3 protein. The repertoire has some 640,000 distinct CDR3 sequences, around 49% of them found once; the top ten carry around a third. This clonotype originated in a woman aged 55-70 years in good health. The V gene is TRBV5-4, the J gene TRBJ2-7; 14 positions agree with TRBD2. The sequenced material came from blood. The CDR3 DNA sequence: TGTGCCAGCAGCTTGAGACTAGCGGGAGGGTCCTACGAGCAGTACTTC. Its protein is CASSLRLAGGSYEQYF.